This entry lists 8 T cell receptor beta chains sequenced from one sample in a study of blood T cell repertoires in COVID-19. Generated by immunoSEQ multiplex PCR, the TCRdb table keeps only in-frame clones and is missing some. The sample gives 250,000 to 300,000 clones, about nine tenths of which show up once; roughly a sixth is in the top ten. The sample taken for sequencing was PBMCs or T cells enriched from blood (not recorded which). The source is a man aged 18 to 29 who had recovered from COVID-19.

The chain uses TRBV7-9 and TRBJ1-4, with 12 positions matching TRBD1. Trimming cost V 3 bases and J 8 bases; bases outside gene matches: 1. The CDR3 sequence is 14 residues long. Looked up from germline, CDR1 is SEHNR and CDR2 is FQNEAQ (reference sequence). CDR3 loop: CASSFGTGGEKLFF. The CDR3 DNA reads as TGTGCCAGCAGCTTTGGGACAGGGGGCGAAAAACTGTTTTTT.

The rearrangement links TRBV7-6 to TRBJ2-3; weak D call: TRBD2 (6 bases). Trimming shortened V by 0 bases and J by 5 bases, and 15 bases separated the two germline ends. CDR1 and CDR2 (germline): SGHVS, FNYEAQ. CDR3 length equals 16 residues. The CDR3 sequence: CASSLALGGARDTQYF. CDR3 DNA: TGTGCCAGCAGCTTAGCGCTGGGCGGGGCCAGAGATACGCAGTATTTT.

The rearrangement uses TRBV5-6 and TRBJ2-1, with D possibly being TRBD1 (6 bases). Per germline, CDR1 SGHDT and CDR2 YYEEEE. The V end lost 5 bases, the J end lost 3 bases, and 15 bases lay between the germline ends. The length of the CDR3 is 15 residues. The CDR3, as DNA: TGTGCCAGCAGGGTAGCTCCAGGGGACTACAATGAGCAGTTCTTC. Translation: CASRVAPGDYNEQFF.

The rearrangement uses TRBV10-2 and TRBJ2-1; 8 nucleotides agree with TRBD1. V trimming: 6 bases; J trimming: 4 bases; junction bases outside the gene matches: 5. CDR3 length: 14 amino acids. Germline V gene sequence: CDR1 WSHSY, CDR2 SAAADI. The CDR3 DNA follows: TGCGCCAGCAGACGGGACAGGCCTTACAATGAGCAGTTCTTC. Protein product: CASRRDRPYNEQFF.

This clone was recorded a few times. This sequence joins TRBV18 and TRBJ2-7; 10 bases line up with TRBD2. Looked up from germline, CDR1 is KGHSH and CDR2 is LQKENI. The CDR3 length is 15 residues. V lost 6 bases to trimming and J lost 2 bases; unmatched junction nucleotides: 7. The CDR3 sequence is CASSLTSGITYEQYF. The CDR3 region has the DNA TGTGCCAGCTCCCTCACTAGCGGGATAACCTACGAGCAGTACTTC.

The genes are TRBV7-2 and TRBJ2-7; tentatively, D is TRBD2 (7 bases). V was pared by 5 bases and J by 6 bases, with 14 bases between. Germline V gene lookup returns CDR1 SGHTA and CDR2 FQGNSA. CDR3 length equals 13 residues. The CDR3 nucleotides are TGTGCCAGCAGCATGGGGGGGCGAGGCGAGCAGTACTTC. It specifies CASSMGGRGEQYF.

The rearrangement links TRBV11-2 to TRBJ2-1; 12 nucleotides agree with TRBD2. The CDR3 is 19 amino acids. The V and J ends lost 1 base and 2 bases, in that order; junction bases with no gene match: 9. CDR1 is SGHAT, CDR2 FQNNGV, per germline. The CDR3 reads CASSLVASGGVPPYNEQFF. The CDR3 DNA follows: TGTGCCAGCAGCTTAGTAGCTAGCGGGGGGGTCCCTCCCTACAATGAGCAGTTCTTC.

The rearrangement joins TRBV19 to TRBJ1-5, with a tentative D call TRBD1 (5 bases). This CDR3 spans 17 amino acids. CDR1 is LNHDA, CDR2 SQIVND, per germline (reference sequence). Trimming stripped 6 bases from V and 0 bases from J, with 18 bases between. CDR3 bases: TGTGCCAGTAGGGCGGGGGGGAGAACTGATAGCAATCAGCCCCAGCATTTT. This translates into CASRAGGRTDSNQPQHF.